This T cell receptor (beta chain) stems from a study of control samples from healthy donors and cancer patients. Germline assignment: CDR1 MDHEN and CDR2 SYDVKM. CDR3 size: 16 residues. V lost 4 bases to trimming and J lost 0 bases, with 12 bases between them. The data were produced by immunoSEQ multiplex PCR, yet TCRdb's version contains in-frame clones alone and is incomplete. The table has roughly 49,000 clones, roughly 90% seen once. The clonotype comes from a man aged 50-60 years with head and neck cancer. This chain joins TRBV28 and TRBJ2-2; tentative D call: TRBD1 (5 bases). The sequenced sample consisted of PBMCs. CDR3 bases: TGTGCCAGCAGTTCCATGGACACCGCGAACACCGGGGAGCTGTTTTTT. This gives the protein CASSSMDTANTGELFF.